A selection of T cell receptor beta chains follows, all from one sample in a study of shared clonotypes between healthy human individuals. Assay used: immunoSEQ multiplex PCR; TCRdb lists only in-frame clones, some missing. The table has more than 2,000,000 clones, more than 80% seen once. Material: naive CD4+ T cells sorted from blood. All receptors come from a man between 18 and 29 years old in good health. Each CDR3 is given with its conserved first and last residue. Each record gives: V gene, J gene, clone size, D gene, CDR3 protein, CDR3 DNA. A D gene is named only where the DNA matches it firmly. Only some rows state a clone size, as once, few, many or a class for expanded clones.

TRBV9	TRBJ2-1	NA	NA	CASSVVVGGYNEQFF	TGTGCCAGCAGCGTAGTGGTGGGAGGCTACAATGAGCAGTTCTTC
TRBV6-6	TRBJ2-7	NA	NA	CASSTPGLKEYF	TGTGCCAGCAGTACCCCTGGGCTTAAGGAGTACTTC
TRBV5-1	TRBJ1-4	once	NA	CASSLEVSGGNEKLFF	TGCGCCAGCAGCTTGGAAGTTTCTGGGGGAAATGAAAAACTGTTTTTT
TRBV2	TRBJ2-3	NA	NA	CASTGNAQAPQYF	TGTGCCAGCACGGGGAACGCGCAAGCGCCGCAGTATTTT
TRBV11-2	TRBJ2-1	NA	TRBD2	CASSLSWLAGDYNEQFF	TGTGCCAGCAGCTTATCGTGGCTAGCGGGGGACTACAATGAGCAGTTCTTC
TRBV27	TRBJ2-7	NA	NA	CASSYQDKSYEQYF	TGTGCCAGCAGCTACCAGGACAAGTCCTACGAGCAGTACTTC
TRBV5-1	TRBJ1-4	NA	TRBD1	CASSSGQGRDKKLFF	TGCGCCAGCAGCTCTGGACAGGGCCGGGATAAGAAACTGTTTTTT
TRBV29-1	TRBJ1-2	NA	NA	CSVDTEGYGYTF	TGCAGCGTTGACACGGAGGGCTATGGCTACACCTTC
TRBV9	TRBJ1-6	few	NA	CATAPNPNSPLHF	TGTGCCACAGCCCCGAACCCAAATTCACCCCTCCACTTT
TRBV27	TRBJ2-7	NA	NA	CASSLAGSYEQYF	TGTGCCAGCAGTTTAGCAGGTTCCTACGAGCAGTACTTC
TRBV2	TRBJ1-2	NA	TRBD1	CASSVQGEYYGYTF	TGTGCCAGCAGTGTTCAGGGGGAATACTATGGCTACACCTTC
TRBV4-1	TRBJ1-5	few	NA	CASSQYRSNQPQHF	TGCGCCAGCAGCCAATACAGGAGCAATCAGCCCCAGCATTTT
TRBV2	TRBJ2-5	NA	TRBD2	CAAGEGWETQYF	TGTGCCGCTGGGGAGGGTTGGGAGACCCAGTACTTC
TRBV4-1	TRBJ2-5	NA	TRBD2	CASTQRGGGRNEETQYF	TGCGCCAGCACCCAACGGGGCGGCGGGAGAAATGAAGAGACCCAGTACTTC
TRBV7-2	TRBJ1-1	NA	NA	CASSLVYVDTEAFF	TGTGCCAGCAGCTTAGTTTACGTGGACACTGAAGCTTTCTTT
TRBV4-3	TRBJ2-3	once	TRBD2	CASSQDRRLAGYTSTDTQYF	TGCGCCAGCAGCCAAGATAGGAGGCTAGCGGGTTACACTAGCACAGATACGCAGTATTTT
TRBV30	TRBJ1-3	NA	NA	CAWSKLTDTIYF	TGTGCCTGGAGTAAGTTAACTGACACCATATATTTT
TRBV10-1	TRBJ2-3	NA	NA	CASSEDRLTADTQYF	TGCGCCAGCAGTGAGGACCGGCTTACGGCAGATACGCAGTATTTT
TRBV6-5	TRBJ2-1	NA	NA	CASSYSLAGNEQFF	TGTGCCAGCAGTTACAGCCTAGCTGGGAATGAGCAGTTCTTC
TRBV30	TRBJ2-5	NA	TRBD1	CAWSVKGAGETQYF	TGTGCCTGGAGTGTAAAGGGGGCTGGAGAGACCCAGTACTTC
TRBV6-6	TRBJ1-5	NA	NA	CASSYDGALNQPQHF	TGTGCCAGCAGTTACGACGGGGCCCTCAATCAGCCCCAGCATTTT
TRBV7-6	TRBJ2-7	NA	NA	CASSSDNSYEQYF	TGTGCCAGCAGCTCCGACAACTCCTACGAGCAGTACTTC
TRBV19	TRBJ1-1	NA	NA	CASSMFRTEAFF	TGTGCCAGTAGTATGTTCAGGACTGAAGCTTTCTTT
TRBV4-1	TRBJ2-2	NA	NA	CASSRQGGELFF	TGCGCCAGCAGCCGGCAGGGCGGGGAGCTGTTTTTT
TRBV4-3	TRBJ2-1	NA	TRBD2	CASSQDSGGSRYNEQFF	TGCGCCAGCAGCCAAGACTCGGGCGGGAGTCGGTACAATGAGCAGTTCTTC
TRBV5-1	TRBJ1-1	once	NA	CASSPLGENTEAFF	TGCGCCAGCAGCCCGTTAGGGGAGAACACTGAAGCTTTCTTT
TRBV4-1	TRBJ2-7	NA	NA	CASSQVGAGHYEQYF	TGCGCCAGCAGCCAAGTCGGGGCGGGCCACTACGAGCAGTACTTC
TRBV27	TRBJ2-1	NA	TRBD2	CASSLRRGGDNEQFF	TGTGCCAGCAGTTTAAGGCGCGGGGGGGACAATGAGCAGTTCTTC
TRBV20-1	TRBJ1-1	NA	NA	CSARDITEAFF	TGCAGTGCTAGAGATATCACTGAAGCTTTCTTT
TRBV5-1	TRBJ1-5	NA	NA	CASSLRAGETQPQHF	TGCGCCAGCAGCTTGAGGGCGGGGGAAACACAGCCCCAGCATTTT
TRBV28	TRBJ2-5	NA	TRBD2	CASSSPGLAEETQYF	TGTGCCAGCAGTTCCCCGGGACTAGCGGAAGAGACCCAGTACTTC
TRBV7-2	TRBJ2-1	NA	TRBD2	CASSLAGDYQFDNEQFF	TGTGCCAGCAGCTTAGCGGGGGACTACCAATTTGACAATGAGCAGTTCTTC
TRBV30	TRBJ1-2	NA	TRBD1	CAWSGGDSPFYTF	TGTGCCTGGAGTGGGGGGGACAGTCCCTTCTACACCTTC
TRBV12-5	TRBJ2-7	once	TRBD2	CASGLALAGASYEQYF	TGTGCTAGTGGTTTGGCCCTAGCGGGAGCTTCCTACGAGCAGTACTTC
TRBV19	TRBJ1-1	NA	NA	CASSEQGISEAFF	TGTGCCAGTAGCGAACAGGGTATTTCTGAAGCTTTCTTT
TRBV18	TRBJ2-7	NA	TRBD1	CASSPPWTGAYEQYF	TGTGCCAGCTCACCCCCCTGGACAGGGGCCTACGAGCAGTACTTC
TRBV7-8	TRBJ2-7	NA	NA	CASSLKAGLNGNEQYF	TGTGCCAGCAGCCTAAAGGCGGGATTGAACGGCAACGAGCAGTACTTC
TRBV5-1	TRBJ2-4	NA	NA	CASSAGDIAKNIQYF	TGCGCCAGCAGCGCAGGGGACATAGCCAAAAACATTCAGTACTTC
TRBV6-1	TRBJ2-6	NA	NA	CASSEWGAGANVLTF	TGTGCCAGCAGTGAATGGGGGGCTGGGGCCAACGTCCTGACTTTC
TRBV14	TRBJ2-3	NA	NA	CASSQDLGRTSTDTQYF	TGTGCCAGCAGCCAAGATCTGGGCCGGACTAGCACAGATACGCAGTATTTT
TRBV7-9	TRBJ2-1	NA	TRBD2	CATAAWSSGFNEQFF	TGTGCCACTGCTGCTTGGTCTAGCGGTTTCAATGAGCAGTTCTTC
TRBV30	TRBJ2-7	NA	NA	CAWSAKTGIAYEQYF	TGTGCCTGGAGTGCCAAGACAGGAATAGCCTACGAGCAGTACTTC
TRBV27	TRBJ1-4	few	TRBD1	CASTSTSRWDRNEKLFF	TGTGCCAGCACCTCTACGTCCCGCTGGGACAGAAATGAAAAACTGTTTTTT
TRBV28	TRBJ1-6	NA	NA	CATLAFPHGGSPLHF	TGTGCCACCCTAGCCTTTCCGCACGGAGGTTCACCCCTCCACTTT
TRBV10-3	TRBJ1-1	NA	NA	CAISDNPMDTEAFF	TGTGCCATCAGTGACAACCCCATGGACACTGAAGCTTTCTTT
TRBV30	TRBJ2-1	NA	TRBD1	CAWSTRDRYYNEQFF	TGTGCCTGGAGTACCCGGGACAGGTACTACAATGAGCAGTTCTTC
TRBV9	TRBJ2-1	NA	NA	CASSVDQGLVYNEQFF	TGTGCCAGCAGCGTAGACCAGGGGCTAGTATACAATGAGCAGTTCTTC